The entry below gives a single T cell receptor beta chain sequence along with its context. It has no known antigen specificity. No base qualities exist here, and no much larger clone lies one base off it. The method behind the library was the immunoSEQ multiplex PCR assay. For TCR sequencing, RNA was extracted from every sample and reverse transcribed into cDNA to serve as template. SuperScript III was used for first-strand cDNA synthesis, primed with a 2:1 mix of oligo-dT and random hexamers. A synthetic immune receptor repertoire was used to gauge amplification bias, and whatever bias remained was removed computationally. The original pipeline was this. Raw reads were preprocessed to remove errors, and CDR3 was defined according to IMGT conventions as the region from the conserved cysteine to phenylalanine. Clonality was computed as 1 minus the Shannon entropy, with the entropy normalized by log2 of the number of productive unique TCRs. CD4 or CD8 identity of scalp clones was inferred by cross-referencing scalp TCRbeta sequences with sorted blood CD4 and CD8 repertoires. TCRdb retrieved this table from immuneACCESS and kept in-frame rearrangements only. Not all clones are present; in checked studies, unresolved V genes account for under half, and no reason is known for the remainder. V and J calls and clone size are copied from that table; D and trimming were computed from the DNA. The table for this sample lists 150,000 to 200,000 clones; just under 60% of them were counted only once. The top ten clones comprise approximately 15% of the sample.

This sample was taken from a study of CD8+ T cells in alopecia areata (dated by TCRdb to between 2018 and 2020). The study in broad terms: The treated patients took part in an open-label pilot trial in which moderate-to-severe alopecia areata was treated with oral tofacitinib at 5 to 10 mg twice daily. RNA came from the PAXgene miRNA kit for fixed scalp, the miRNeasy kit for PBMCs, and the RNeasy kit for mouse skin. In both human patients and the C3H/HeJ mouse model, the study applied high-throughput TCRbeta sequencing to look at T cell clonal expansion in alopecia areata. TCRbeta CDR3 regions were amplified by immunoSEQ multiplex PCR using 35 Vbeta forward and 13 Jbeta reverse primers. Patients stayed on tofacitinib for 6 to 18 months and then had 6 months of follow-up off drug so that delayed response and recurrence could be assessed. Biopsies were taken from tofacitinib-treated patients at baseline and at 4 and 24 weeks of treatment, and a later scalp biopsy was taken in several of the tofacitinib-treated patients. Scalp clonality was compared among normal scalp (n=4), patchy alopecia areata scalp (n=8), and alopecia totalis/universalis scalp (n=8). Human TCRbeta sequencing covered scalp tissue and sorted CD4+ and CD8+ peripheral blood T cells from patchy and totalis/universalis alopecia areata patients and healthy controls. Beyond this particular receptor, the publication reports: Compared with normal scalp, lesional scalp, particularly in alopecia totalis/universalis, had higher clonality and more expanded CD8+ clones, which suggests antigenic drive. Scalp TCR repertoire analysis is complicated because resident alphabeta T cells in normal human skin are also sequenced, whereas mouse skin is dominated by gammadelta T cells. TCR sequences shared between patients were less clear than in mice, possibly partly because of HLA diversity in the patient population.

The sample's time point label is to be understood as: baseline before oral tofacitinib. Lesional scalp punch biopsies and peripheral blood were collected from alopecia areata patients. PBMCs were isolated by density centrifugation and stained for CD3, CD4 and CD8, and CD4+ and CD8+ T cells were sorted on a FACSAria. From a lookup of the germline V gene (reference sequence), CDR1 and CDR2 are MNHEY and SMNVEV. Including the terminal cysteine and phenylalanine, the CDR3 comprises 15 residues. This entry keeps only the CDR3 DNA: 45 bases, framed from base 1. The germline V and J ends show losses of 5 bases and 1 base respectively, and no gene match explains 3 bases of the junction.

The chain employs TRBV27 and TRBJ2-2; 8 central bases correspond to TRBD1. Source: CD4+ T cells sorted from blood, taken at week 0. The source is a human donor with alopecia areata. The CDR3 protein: CASSTGQVNTGELFF. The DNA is TGTGCCAGCAGTACGGGACAGGTGAACACCGGGGAGCTGTTTTTT.